The clone carrying this TCR beta chain was observed once. The entry originates in a study of technical replicates of blood from several donors. The V gene lost 2 bases and the J gene lost 6 bases, with 10 bases spanning the gap. Looked up from germline, CDR1 is MDHEN and CDR2 is SYDVKM. The CDR3 is made up of 13 amino acids. The table came from immunoSEQ multiplex PCR; TCRdb's copy has only in-frame clones and leaves some out. The repertoire includes about 100,000 clones, approximately 95% of them detected once, and around 0.22% sits in the top ten. This TCR came from a human donor in good health. This chain connects TRBV28 to TRBJ1-1, with TRBD1 as a possible D gene (5 bases). Sequenced input: T cells isolated from PBMCs. This CDR3 is CASSLGGEAEAFF. The CDR3 bases are TGTGCCAGCAGTTTAGGAGGGGAGGCTGAAGCTTTCTTT.